Below, one T cell receptor (beta chain) is given with its context. The assay used was immunoSEQ (version v3.0), run at survey level. Profiling relied on immunoSEQ multiplex PCR, and the TCRdb table lists in-frame clones only, not all of them. The table records tens of thousands of clones, 80% to 95% of them present only once. The sample belongs to a study of long-term antiretroviral therapy in people with HIV. CDR1 and CDR2 from the germline V gene are SGHTA and FQGNSA. The CDR3 runs to 16 residues. Trimming removed 1 base at V and 8 bases at J, with 20 bases between. The receptor's source is a woman aged 35 to 49 with HIV. V usage is TRBV7-2 and J usage is TRBJ1-2; D is possibly TRBD1 (5 bases). The specimen was unsorted PBMCs, collected more than 5 years after starting antiretroviral therapy. The CDR3 DNA reads TGTGCCAGCAGCTTAGATCCGCGGCAGGGATTTTACGGCTACACCTTC. It translates to CASSLDPRQGFYGYTF.